Listed below are T cell receptor beta chains from one sample, sequenced in a study of T cells in Graves' hyperthyroidism and ophthalmopathy. TCRdb processed the multiplex PCR reads anew with MiXCR; each CDR3 protein has one entry. Here the sample spans 500,000 to 650,000 distinct CDR3 sequences, around 43% being singletons. The sample was peripheral blood or thyroid tissue (not recorded which). These receptors all stem from an adult woman with Graves' disease, either hyperthyroidism or ophthalmopathy (not recorded which). The CDR3 runs from the conserved cysteine through the conserved F or W. A D gene is named only where the DNA matches it firmly. Expanded clones are given a class, and other clones once, few, many or no size at all.

j_gene	len	abundance	d_gene	v_gene	CDR3aa	CDR3nt
TRBJ1-3	15	many	.	TRBV25-1	CASSDWGFSGNTIYF	TGTGCCAGCAGTGATTGGGGCTTCTCTGGAAACACCATATATTTT
TRBJ1-1	14	many	.	TRBV6-5	CASSYVRENTEAFF	TGTGCCAGCAGTTACGTTCGAGAGAACACTGAAGCTTTCTTT
TRBJ1-2	11	.	.	TRBV20-1	CSASRGHGYTF	TGCAGTGCTAGCCGAGGACATGGCTACACCTTC
TRBJ1-6	15	.	.	TRBV15	CATSGVPYRSSPLHF	TGTGCCACCAGCGGAGTGCCCTATCGAAGTTCACCCCTCCACTTT
TRBJ1-2	13	.	TRBD1	TRBV18	CASSQDRAKGYTF	TGTGCCAGCTCACAGGACAGGGCGAAGGGCTACACCTTC
TRBJ2-5	14	few	.	TRBV28	CASNSLRGEETQYF	TGTGCCAGCAACTCCCTCAGGGGTGAAGAGACCCAGTACTTC
TRBJ1-1	14	many	TRBD1	TRBV12-3/TRBV12-4	CASGTGTVNTEAFF	TGTGCCAGCGGAACCGGGACAGTGAACACTGAAGCTTTCTTT
TRBJ2-2	16	once	.	TRBV7-3	CASSLVRTYRTGELFF	TGTGCCAGCAGCTTAGTCAGGACATACCGCACCGGGGAGCTGTTTTTT
TRBJ2-5	16	few	.	TRBV5-6	CASSQVRSRSQETQYF	TGTGCCAGCAGCCAAGTGCGCTCGCGGAGCCAAGAGACCCAGTACTTC
TRBJ2-2	16	few	TRBD2	TRBV20-1	CSARDGQGGYAGELFF	TGCAGTGCTAGAGATGGGCAGGGAGGGTACGCCGGGGAGCTGTTTTTT
TRBJ2-7	15	many	TRBD2	TRBV6-6	CASSPSGRGPYEQYF	TGTGCCAGCAGTCCCAGCGGGAGGGGGCCCTACGAGCAGTACTTC
TRBJ1-1	17	few	.	TRBV11-3	CASSQFLMGNANTEAFF	TGTGCCAGCAGCCAATTTCTTATGGGGAATGCTAACACTGAAGCTTTCTTT
TRBJ1-3	13	many	.	TRBV10-3	CAISPGYENTIYF	TGTGCCATCAGTCCAGGGTACGAAAACACCATATATTTT
TRBJ1-5	16	few	.	TRBV7-9	CASSPQGDGTNQPQHF	TGTGCCAGCAGCCCCCAAGGGGACGGAACCAATCAGCCCCAGCATTTT
TRBJ1-1	16	many	.	TRBV5-1	CASSITPGHSNTEAFF	TGCGCCAGCAGCATAACGCCGGGACACTCGAACACTGAAGCTTTCTTT
TRBJ2-5	15	.	TRBD2	TRBV13	CASSLGGDQQETQYF	TGTGCCAGCAGCTTGGGGGGGGACCAGCAAGAGACCCAGTACTTC
TRBJ1-6	15	few	TRBD1	TRBV25-1	CASSELTGSHSPLHF	TGTGCCAGCAGTGAATTGACAGGGTCTCATTCACCCCTCCACTTT
TRBJ2-5	12	.	.	TRBV19	CASSNAVETQYF	TGTGCCAGTAGTAATGCAGTGGAGACCCAGTACTTC
TRBJ1-6	14	many	.	TRBV10-3	CAISVSLGGSPLHF	TGTGCCATCAGTGTGTCACTTGGGGGTTCACCCCTCCACTTT
TRBJ1-5	15	.	.	TRBV10-3	CAISESLASNQPQHF	TGTGCCATCAGTGAGTCGCTAGCTAGCAATCAGCCCCAGCATTTT
TRBJ1-2	15	.	.	TRBV29-1	CSVGRRRAFNYGYTF	TGCAGCGTGGGACGCCGAAGGGCCTTTAACTATGGCTACACCTTC
TRBJ1-4	11	few	.	TRBV7-3	CASSSQEKLFF	TGTGCCAGCAGCTCCCAGGAAAAACTGTTTTTT
TRBJ1-1	15	few	.	TRBV7-9	CASSLRGGENTEAFF	TGTGCCAGCAGCTTAAGGGGGGGGGAGAACACTGAAGCTTTCTTT
TRBJ1-4	18	many	.	TRBV15	CATSRDGTFETLNEKLFF	TGTGCCACCAGCAGAGACGGGACATTCGAAACCTTAAATGAAAAACTGTTTTTT
TRBJ1-5	18	.	.	TRBV7-6	CASSPEAGHPARNQPQHF	TGTGCCAGCAGCCCCGAGGCGGGACATCCCGCTCGCAATCAGCCCCAGCATTTT
TRBJ1-6	15	many	TRBD1	TRBV12-3/TRBV12-4	CASRQSTGGYSPLHF	TGTGCCAGCAGGCAATCGACAGGGGGGTATTCACCCCTCCACTTT
TRBJ1-1	13	.	.	TRBV24-1	CATSGGVNTEAFF	TGTGCCACCAGTGGAGGAGTGAACACTGAAGCTTTCTTT
TRBJ1-3	9	few	.	TRBV12-3/TRBV12-4	CASGEGLSF	TGTGCCAGCGGCGAAGGTCTTAGTTTT
TRBJ2-7	14	many	TRBD2	TRBV29-1	CSVGVSGRAGEQYF	TGCAGCGTTGGGGTTAGCGGGAGGGCCGGAGAGCAGTACTTC
TRBJ2-2	16	.	TRBD2	TRBV9	CASSPRLAANTGELFF	TGTGCCAGCAGCCCCCGACTAGCGGCGAACACCGGGGAGCTGTTTTTT